The 3 T cell receptor beta chains listed next were all sequenced from one sample in a study of CD4 and CD8 cells across lung adenocarcinoma regions. From the PCR reads, TCRdb called clonotypes with MiXCR, one entry per CDR3 protein. The table lists about 1,900 distinct CDR3 sequences, about half of them singletons, with 20% to 25% in the top ten. Sequencing was carried out using CD4+ T cells from the center of a lung tumor. Receptors were obtained from a female donor with lung adenocarcinoma. The CD4 and CD8 labels of this study may be unreliable.

This sequence joins TRBV7-2 and TRBJ2-3; possible D gene TRBD2, 5 bases. Germline V lookup: CDR1 SGHTA, CDR2 FQGNSA. The CDR3 consists of 15 residues. V shed 2 bases and J shed 6 bases, with 15 bases lying between them. The CDR3 DNA is TGTGCCAGCAGCTTATTAGTGGCATCGGGGGATACGCAGTATTTT. This translates into CASSLLVASGDTQYF.

Sample share makes this clonotype medium-sized. The chain joins TRBV6-1 to TRBJ2-1, with 7 bases matching TRBD2. Trimming cost V 6 bases and J 4 bases; bases outside gene matches: 9. Germline assignment: CDR1 MNHNS and CDR2 SASEGT. The CDR3 loop spans 15 amino acids. For the CDR3, the DNA is TGTGCCAGCAGGGGACTCGTTAGCGGGTACAATGAGCAGTTCTTC. Translated: CASRGLVSGYNEQFF.

This chain links TRBV6-1 with TRBJ2-3; D perhaps matches TRBD2 (6 bases). Near its end, the DNA agrees better with TRBJ2-7, so the J call may be wrong. The CDR3 spans 16 residues. CDR1 MNHNS and CDR2 SASEGT come from the germline V gene. CDR3: CASSGAGRGAKNTQYF. The CDR3 DNA reads as TGTGCCAGCAGCGGGGCGGGGCGGGGAGCCAAAAACACGCAGTACTTC.